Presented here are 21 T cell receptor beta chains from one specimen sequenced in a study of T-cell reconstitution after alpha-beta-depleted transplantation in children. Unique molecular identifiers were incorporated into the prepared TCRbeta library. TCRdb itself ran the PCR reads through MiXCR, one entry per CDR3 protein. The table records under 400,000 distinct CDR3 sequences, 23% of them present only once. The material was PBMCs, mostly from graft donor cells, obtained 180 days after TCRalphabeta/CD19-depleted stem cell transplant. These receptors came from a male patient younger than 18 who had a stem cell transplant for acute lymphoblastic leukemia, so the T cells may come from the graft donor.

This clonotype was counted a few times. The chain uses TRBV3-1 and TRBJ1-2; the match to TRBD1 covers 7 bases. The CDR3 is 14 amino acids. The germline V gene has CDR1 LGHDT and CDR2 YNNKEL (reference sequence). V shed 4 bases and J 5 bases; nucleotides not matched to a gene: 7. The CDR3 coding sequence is TGTGCCAGCAGCCCGGGGCAGGGGGAGTATGGCTACACCTTC. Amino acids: CASSPGQGEYGYTF.

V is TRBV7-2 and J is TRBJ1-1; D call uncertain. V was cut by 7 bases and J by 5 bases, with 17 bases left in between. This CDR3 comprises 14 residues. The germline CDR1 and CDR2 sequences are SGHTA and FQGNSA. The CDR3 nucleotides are TGTGCCAGCACCCCGCACACATGGAGGACTGAAGCTTTCTTT. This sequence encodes CASTPHTWRTEAFF.

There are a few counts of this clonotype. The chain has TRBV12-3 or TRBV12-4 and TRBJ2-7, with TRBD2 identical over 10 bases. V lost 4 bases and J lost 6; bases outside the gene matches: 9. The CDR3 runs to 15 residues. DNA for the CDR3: TGTGCCAGCAGTTCGGGCCTAGCGGGAGTCGCCGAGCAGTACTTC. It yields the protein CASSSGLAGVAEQYF.

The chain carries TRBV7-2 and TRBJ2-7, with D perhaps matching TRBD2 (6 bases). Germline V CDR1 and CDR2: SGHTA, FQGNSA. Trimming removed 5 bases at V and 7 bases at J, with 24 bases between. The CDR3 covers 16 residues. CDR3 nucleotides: TGTGCCAGCAGCGGAGGGGAGCAACCATTTCTTGTGGAGCAGTACTTC. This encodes CASSGGEQPFLVEQYF.

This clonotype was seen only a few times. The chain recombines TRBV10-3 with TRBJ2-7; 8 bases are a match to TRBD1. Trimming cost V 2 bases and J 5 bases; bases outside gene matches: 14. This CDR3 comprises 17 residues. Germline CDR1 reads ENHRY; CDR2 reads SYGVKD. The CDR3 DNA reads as TGTGCCATCAGTGAGAGTTTGGACAGGGCCATCTTCAACGAGCAGTACTTC. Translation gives CAISESLDRAIFNEQYF.

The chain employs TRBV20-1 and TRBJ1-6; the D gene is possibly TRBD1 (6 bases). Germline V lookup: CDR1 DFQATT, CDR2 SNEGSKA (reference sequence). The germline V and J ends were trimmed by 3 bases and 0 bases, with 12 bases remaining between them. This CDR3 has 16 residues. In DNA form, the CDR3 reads TGCAGTGCTAGGGACAGAGGATACTCCTATAATTCACCCCTCCACTTT. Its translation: CSARDRGYSYNSPLHF.

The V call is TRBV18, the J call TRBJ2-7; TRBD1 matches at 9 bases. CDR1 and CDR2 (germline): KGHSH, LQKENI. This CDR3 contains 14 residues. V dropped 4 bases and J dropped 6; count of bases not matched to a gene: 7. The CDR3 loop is CASSQPGQGREQYF. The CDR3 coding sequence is TGTGCCAGCTCACAACCCGGACAGGGGCGCGAGCAGTACTTC.

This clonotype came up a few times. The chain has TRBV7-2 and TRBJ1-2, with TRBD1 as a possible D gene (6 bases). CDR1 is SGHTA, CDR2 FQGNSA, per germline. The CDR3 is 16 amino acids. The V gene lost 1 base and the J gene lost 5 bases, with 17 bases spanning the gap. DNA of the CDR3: TGTGCCAGCAGCTTAGGATCAACGGGGGCGCGGTATGGCTACACCTTC. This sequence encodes CASSLGSTGARYGYTF. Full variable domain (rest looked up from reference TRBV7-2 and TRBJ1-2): GAGVSQSPSNKVTEKGKDVELRCDPISGHTALYWYRQSLGQGLEFLIYFQGNSAPDKSGLPSDRFSAERTGGSVSTLTIQRTQQEDSAVYLCASSLGSTGARYGYTFGSGTRLTVV.

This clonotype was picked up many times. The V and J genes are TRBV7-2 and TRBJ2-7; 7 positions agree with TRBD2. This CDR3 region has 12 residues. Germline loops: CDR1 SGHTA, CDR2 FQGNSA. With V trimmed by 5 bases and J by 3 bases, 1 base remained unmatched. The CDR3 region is CASSPSGYEQYF. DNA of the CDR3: TGTGCCAGCAGCCCTAGCGGCTACGAGCAGTACTTC.

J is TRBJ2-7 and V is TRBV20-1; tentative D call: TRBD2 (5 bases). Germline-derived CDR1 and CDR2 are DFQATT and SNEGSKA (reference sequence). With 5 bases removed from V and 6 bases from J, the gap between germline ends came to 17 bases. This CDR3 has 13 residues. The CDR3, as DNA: TGCAGTGCTTCGTGGACTGCAGGTAGCGAGCAGTACTTC. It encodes CSASWTAGSEQYF.

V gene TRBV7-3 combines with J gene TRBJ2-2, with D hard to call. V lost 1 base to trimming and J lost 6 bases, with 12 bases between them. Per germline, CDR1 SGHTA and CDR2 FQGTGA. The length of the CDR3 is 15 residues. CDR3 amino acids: CASSLKGSRAGELFF. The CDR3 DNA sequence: TGTGCCAGCAGCTTAAAGGGAAGTCGGGCCGGGGAGCTGTTTTTT. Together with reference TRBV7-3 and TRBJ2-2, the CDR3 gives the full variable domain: GAGVSQTPSNKVTEKGKYVELRCDPISGHTALYWYRQSLGQGPEFLIYFQGTGAADDSGLPNDRFFAVRPEGSVSTLKIQRTERGDSAVYLCASSLKGSRAGELFFGEGSRLTVL.

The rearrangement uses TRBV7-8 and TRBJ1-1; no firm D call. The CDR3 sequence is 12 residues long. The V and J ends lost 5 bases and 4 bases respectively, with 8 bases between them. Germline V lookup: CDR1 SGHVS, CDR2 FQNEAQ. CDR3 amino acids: CASSLDLTEAFF. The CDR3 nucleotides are TGTGCCAGCAGCCTAGACCTCACTGAAGCTTTCTTT.

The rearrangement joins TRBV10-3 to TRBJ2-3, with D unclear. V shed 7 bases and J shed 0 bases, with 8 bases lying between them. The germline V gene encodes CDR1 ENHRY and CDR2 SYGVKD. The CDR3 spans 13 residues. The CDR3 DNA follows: TGTGCCATCAAGAAGGCGAGCACAGATACGCAGTATTTT. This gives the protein CAIKKASTDTQYF.

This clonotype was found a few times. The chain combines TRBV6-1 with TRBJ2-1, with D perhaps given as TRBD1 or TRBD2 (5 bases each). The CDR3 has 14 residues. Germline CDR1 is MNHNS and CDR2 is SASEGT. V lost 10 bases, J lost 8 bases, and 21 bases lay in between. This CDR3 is CATSRPGMRDEQFF. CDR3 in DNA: TGTGCCACTTCGCGGCCAGGGATGAGGGATGAGCAGTTCTTC.

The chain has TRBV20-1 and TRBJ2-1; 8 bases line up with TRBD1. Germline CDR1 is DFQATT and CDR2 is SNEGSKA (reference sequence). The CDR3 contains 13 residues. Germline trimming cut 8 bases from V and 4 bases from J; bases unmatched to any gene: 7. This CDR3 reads CSTDRAIYNEQFF. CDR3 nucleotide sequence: TGCAGTACGGACAGGGCAATATACAATGAGCAGTTCTTC.

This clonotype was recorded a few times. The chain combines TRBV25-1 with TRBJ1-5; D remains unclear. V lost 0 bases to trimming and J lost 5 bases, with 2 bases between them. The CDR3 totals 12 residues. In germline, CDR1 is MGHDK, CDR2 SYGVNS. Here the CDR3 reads CASSEYDQPQHF. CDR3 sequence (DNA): TGTGCCAGCAGTGAATACGATCAGCCCCAGCATTTT.

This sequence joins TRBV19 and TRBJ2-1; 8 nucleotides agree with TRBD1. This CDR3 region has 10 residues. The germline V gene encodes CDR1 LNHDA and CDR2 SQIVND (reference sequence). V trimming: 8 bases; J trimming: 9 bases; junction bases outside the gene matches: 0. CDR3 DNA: TGTGCCAGTGGACAGGGTGAGCAGTTCTTC. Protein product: CASGQGEQFF.

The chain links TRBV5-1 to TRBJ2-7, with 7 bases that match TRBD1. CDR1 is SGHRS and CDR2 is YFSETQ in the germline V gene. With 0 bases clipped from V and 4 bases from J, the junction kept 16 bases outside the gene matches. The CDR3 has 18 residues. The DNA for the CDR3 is TGCGCCAGCAGCTTGGGTTTAGACAGGGTCTGGAGTCGGTACGAGCAGTACTTC. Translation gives CASSLGLDRVWSRYEQYF.

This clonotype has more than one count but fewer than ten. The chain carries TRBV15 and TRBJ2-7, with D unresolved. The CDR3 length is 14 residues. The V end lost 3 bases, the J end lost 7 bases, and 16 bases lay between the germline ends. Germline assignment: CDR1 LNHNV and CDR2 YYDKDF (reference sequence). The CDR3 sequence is CATSSWTARREQYF. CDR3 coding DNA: TGTGCCACCAGCAGCTGGACGGCGAGGCGGGAGCAGTACTTC.

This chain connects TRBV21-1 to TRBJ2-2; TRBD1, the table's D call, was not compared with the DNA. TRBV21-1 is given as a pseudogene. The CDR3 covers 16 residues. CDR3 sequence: CASSKEKRDSDCGLFF. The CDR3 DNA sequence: TGTGCCAGCAGCAAAGAAAAGAGGGACAGCGACTGCGGGCTGTTTTTT.

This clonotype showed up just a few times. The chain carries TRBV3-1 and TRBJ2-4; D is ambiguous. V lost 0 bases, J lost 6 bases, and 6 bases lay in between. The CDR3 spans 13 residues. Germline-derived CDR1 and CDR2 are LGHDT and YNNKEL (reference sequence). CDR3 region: CASSQESVNIQYF. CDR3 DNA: TGTGCCAGCAGCCAAGAGAGCGTAAACATTCAGTACTTC.